Detailed here is one TCR beta chain. Cohort allocation depended upon clinical history that participants reported. These data come from a study of blood T cell repertoires in COVID-19. The method was immunoSEQ multiplex PCR; TCRdb's version includes in-frame clones alone and lacks a portion of them. Here the sample spans approximately 200,000 clones, around 90% being singletons. Germline CDR1 and CDR2: SEHNR and FQNEAQ (reference sequence). CDR3 size: 16 residues. Trimming shortened V by 0 bases and J by 2 bases, and 11 bases separated the two germline ends. Sequencing was carried out using PBMCs or T cells enriched from blood (not recorded which). The rearrangement links TRBV7-9 to TRBJ1-5; D unresolved. The receptor was isolated from a man aged 25 to 45 who had recovered from COVID-19. CDR3 DNA sequence: TGTGCCAGCAGCTTAGCTAACCCTTCGGGCAATCAGCCCCAGCATTTT. Protein: CASSLANPSGNQPQHF.